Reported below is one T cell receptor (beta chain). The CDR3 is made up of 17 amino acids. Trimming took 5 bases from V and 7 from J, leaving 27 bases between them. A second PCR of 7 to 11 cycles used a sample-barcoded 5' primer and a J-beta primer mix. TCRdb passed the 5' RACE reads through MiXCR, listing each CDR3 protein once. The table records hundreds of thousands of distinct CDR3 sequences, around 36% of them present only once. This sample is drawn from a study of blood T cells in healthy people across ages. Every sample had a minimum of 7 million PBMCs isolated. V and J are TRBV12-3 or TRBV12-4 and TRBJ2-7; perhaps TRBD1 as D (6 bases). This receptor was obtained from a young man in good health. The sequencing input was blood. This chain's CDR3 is CASSLGARGGPTDEQYF. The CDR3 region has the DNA TGTGCCAGCAGTCTCGGCGCCAGGGGTGGCCCTACGGATGAGCAGTACTTC.